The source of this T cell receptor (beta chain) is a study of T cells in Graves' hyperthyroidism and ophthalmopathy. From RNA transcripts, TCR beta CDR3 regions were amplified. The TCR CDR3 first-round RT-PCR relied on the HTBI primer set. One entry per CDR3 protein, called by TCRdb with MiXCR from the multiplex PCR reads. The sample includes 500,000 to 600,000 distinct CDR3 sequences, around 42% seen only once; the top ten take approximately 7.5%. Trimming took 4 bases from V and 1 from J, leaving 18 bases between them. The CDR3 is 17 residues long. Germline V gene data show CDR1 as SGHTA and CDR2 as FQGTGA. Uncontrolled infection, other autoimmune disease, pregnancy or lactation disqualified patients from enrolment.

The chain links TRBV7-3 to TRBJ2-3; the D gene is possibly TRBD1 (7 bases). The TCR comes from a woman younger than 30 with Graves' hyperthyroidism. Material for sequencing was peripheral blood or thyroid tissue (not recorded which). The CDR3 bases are TGTGCCAGCAGCTCAAAGACAGGGTCGGGAGGCACAGATACGCAGTATTTT. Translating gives CASSSKTGSGGTDTQYF.